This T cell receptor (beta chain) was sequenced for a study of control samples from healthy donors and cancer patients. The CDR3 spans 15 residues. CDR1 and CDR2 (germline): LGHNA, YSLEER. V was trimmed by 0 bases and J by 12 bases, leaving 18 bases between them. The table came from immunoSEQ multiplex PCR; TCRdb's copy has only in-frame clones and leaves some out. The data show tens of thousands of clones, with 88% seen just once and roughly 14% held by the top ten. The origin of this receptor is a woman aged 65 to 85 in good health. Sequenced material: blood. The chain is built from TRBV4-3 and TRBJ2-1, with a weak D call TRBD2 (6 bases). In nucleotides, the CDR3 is TGCGCCAGCAGCCAAGATCGTTTCGGGGACTCCGCGCAGTTCTTC. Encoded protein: CASSQDRFGDSAQFF.